Presented here are 18 T cell receptor beta chains from one specimen sequenced in a study of T cells in tumors after PD-1 blockade (dated by TCRdb to between 2018 and 2020). The library was built by means of the immunoSEQ multiplex PCR assay. TCRdb's version of the immuneACCESS table is confined to in-frame rearrangements and falls short of the full clone set. An unresolved V gene accounts for under half of the shortfall where checked; the remainder is of unknown origin. This sample is represented by fewer than 50,000 clones; over 75% of them were singletons. The biggest ten clones account for roughly 4% of the sample. The intended sense of this specimen's time point label: before anti-PD-1 therapy. Sequenced material: PBMCs, taken before anti-PD-1 treatment. These receptors all stem from a human donor with basal cell carcinoma.

The chain recombines TRBV5-6 with TRBJ2-5; 9 bases map to TRBD1. Trimming removed 0 bases from V and 5 bases from J; junction bases left unmatched: 14. The CDR3 totals 18 residues. Looked up from germline, CDR1 is SGHDT and CDR2 is YYEEEE. CDR3 in DNA: TGTGCCAGCAGCTTGGACAGGGGGCGCCGGGGACTTATCGAGACCCAGTACTTC. It codes for CASSLDRGRRGLIETQYF.

The chain carries TRBV7-8 and TRBJ1-2; D remains ambiguous. V gave up 3 bases and J gave up 8 bases, with 13 bases separating them. Germline-derived CDR1 and CDR2 are SGHVS and FQNEAQ. The CDR3 is 13 amino acids. The CDR3 loop is CASSFEDIRGYTF. The CDR3 nucleotides are TGTGCCAGCAGCTTCGAAGACATTAGGGGCTACACCTTC.

The chain couples TRBV6-5 to TRBJ2-7; 8 bases align to TRBD1. There are 15 residues in the CDR3. Per the germline V gene, CDR1 is MNHEY and CDR2 is SVGAGI. After removal of 0 bases from V and 3 bases from J, the junction contained 4 bases not matched to a gene. The CDR3 region has the DNA TGTGCCAGCAGTTACTCGTTAACAGGGGGCTACGAGCAGTACTTC. Its translation is CASSYSLTGGYEQYF.

V and J are TRBV5-5 and TRBJ2-5, with D possibly TRBD1 on 6 matching bases. Trimming pared 0 bases from V and 7 bases from J, leaving 13 bases between. This CDR3 has 14 amino acids. From germline, CDR1 is SGHKS and CDR2 YYEKEE (reference sequence). The CDR3 sequence: CASSLEGQIRTQYF. CDR3 in DNA: TGTGCCAGCAGCTTGGAAGGACAGATTCGGACCCAGTACTTC. The full variable domain, with the rest looked up from reference TRBV5-5 and TRBJ2-5, is DAGVTQSPTHLIKTRGQQVTLRCSPISGHKSVSWYQQVLGQGPQFIFQYYEKEERGRGNFPDRFSARQFPNYSSELNVNALLLGDSALYLCASSLEGQIRTQYFGPGTRLLVL.

This chain joins TRBV6-2 or TRBV6-3 and TRBJ2-1; 8 bases are shared with TRBD1. This CDR3 has 15 residues. Germline assignment: CDR1 MNHEY and CDR2 SVGEGT. The V gene end was trimmed by 6 bases and the J gene end by 5 bases; junction bases not matched to a gene: 9. CDR3: CASSLGQGGHNEQFF. The DNA for the CDR3 is TGTGCCAGCAGCCTCGGACAGGGCGGCCACAATGAGCAGTTCTTC.

This clone has a handful of counts. The chain recombines TRBV5-6 with TRBJ1-1; the D is unclear. Germline V gene data show CDR1 as SGHDT and CDR2 as YYEEEE. The CDR3 extends over 12 amino acids. The ends were cut back, 1 base at V and 11 bases at J, with 12 bases in the middle. Here the CDR3 reads CASSLRNRGAFF. The CDR3 region has the DNA TGTGCCAGCAGCTTGAGGAACCGAGGGGCTTTCTTT.

The chain employs TRBV6-6 and TRBJ1-1; tentatively, D is TRBD1 (5 bases). Germline-derived CDR1 and CDR2 are MNHNY and SVGAGI (reference sequence). V lost 6 bases and J 3 bases, leaving 14 bases between the germline ends. The CDR3 runs to 14 residues. DNA for the CDR3: TGTGCCAGCAGAATAAGAGGGGTGGACACTGAAGCTTTCTTT. Protein: CASRIRGVDTEAFF.

The V call is TRBV19, the J call TRBJ2-5, with a possible D match to TRBD2 (5 bases). The germline CDR1 and CDR2 sequences are LNHDA and SQIVND (reference sequence). This CDR3 has 15 amino acids. Trimming stripped 8 bases from V and 3 bases from J, with 19 bases between. DNA of the CDR3: TGTGCCAGTTCTAACCCCCGTACTAGTGAAGAGACCCAGTACTTC. It specifies CASSNPRTSEETQYF.

The chain employs TRBV10-3 and TRBJ1-2; tentative D call: TRBD1 (5 bases). Germline V gene lookup returns CDR1 ENHRY and CDR2 SYGVKD. Trimming removed 0 bases at V and 8 bases at J, with 16 bases between. This CDR3 has 15 residues. The CDR3 DNA sequence: TGTGCCATCAGTGAGTCAGCCGGGGGTAGCTACGGCTACACCTTC. Its protein is CAISESAGGSYGYTF.

This sequence joins TRBV7-2 and TRBJ2-7; D could derive from TRBD1 or TRBD2 (5 bases each). CDR3 length equals 15 residues. Germline CDR1 reads SGHTA; CDR2 reads FQGNSA. With 3 bases removed from V and 0 bases from J, the gap between germline ends came to 12 bases. This CDR3 reads CASSFQVGDSYEQYF. CDR3 DNA: TGTGCCAGCAGCTTCCAAGTGGGGGACTCCTACGAGCAGTACTTC.

J is TRBJ1-5 and V is TRBV27; no reliable D call. The CDR3 length is 15 residues. Germline values: CDR1 MNHEY, CDR2 SMNVEV (reference sequence). The germline V and J ends were trimmed by 0 bases and 6 bases, with 12 bases remaining between them. The CDR3 loop is CASSLSPGVGQPQHF. The CDR3 DNA is TGTGCCAGCAGTTTATCGCCAGGTGTGGGTCAGCCCCAGCATTTT.

The chain uses TRBV6-6 and TRBJ1-2, with D maybe TRBD1 (6 bases). The germline CDR1 and CDR2 sequences are MNHNY and SVGAGI (reference sequence). The CDR3 covers 12 residues. The V and J ends lost 4 bases and 6 bases respectively, with 9 bases between them. In DNA, the CDR3 is TGTGCCAGCAGTTCAGGGGAGGATGGCTACACCTTC. This encodes CASSSGEDGYTF.

The chain joins TRBV27 to TRBJ2-1; no reliable D call. The CDR3 totals 15 residues. V dropped 8 bases and J dropped 6 bases, with 20 bases sitting between them. The germline gives CDR1 MNHEY, CDR2 SMNVEV (reference sequence). The CDR3 bases are TGTGCCAGCTCAAGTGCCGAGAGGTCCCTCAATGAGCAGTTCTTC. This translates into CASSSAERSLNEQFF.

V gene TRBV28 combines with J gene TRBJ1-1, with 12 nucleotides matching TRBD1. With V trimmed by 3 bases and J by 0 bases, 8 bases remained unmatched. The CDR3 has 18 amino acids. Per the germline V gene, CDR1 is MDHEN and CDR2 is SYDVKM. CDR3 amino acids: CASSFGTGGRRVNTEAFF. CDR3 coding DNA: TGTGCCAGCAGTTTTGGGACAGGGGGCCGAAGGGTGAACACTGAAGCTTTCTTT. The variable domain in full, completed from reference TRBV28 and TRBJ1-1, reads DVKVTQSSRYLVKRTGEKVFLECVQDMDHENMFWYRQDPGLGLRLIYFSYDVKMKEKGDIPEGYSVSREKKERFSLILESASTNQTSMYLCASSFGTGGRRVNTEAFFGQGTRLTVV.

The chain combines TRBV9 with TRBJ2-3; D perhaps matches TRBD2 (6 bases). The V end lost 3 bases, the J end lost 0 bases, and 14 bases lay between the germline ends. In germline, CDR1 is SGDLS, CDR2 YYNGEE. This CDR3 has 16 amino acids. The CDR3: CASSAKPGLSTDTQYF. In DNA, the CDR3 is TGTGCCAGCAGCGCAAAGCCGGGACTCAGCACAGATACGCAGTATTTT.

This clone was detected only a few times. J is TRBJ1-2 and V is TRBV12-3 or TRBV12-4; D is ambiguous. Deletions cut 5 bases from V and 7 bases from J, with 14 bases between. CDR3 size: 13 residues. CDR3 bases: TGTGCCAGCAGTCAGGCGGGCGCCGGTGGCTACACCTTC. Residues: CASSQAGAGGYTF.

This rearrangement joins TRBV30 to TRBJ1-2; D gene uncertain. Germline assignment: CDR1 GTSNPN and CDR2 SVGIG (reference sequence). The CDR3 has 12 residues. Trimming took off 3 bases at V and 4 bases at J, with 9 bases between the two ends. CDR3 DNA sequence: TGTGCCTGGAGCTCCGGAGTCTATGGCTACACCTTC. This gives the protein CAWSSGVYGYTF.

The V call is TRBV3-1 (or the pseudogene TRBV3-2), the J call TRBJ2-5, with TRBD1 matching over 7 bases. CDR3 length: 15 residues. Germline-derived CDR1 and CDR2 are LGHDT and YNNKEL (reference sequence). The V and J ends lost 6 bases and 3 bases, in that order; junction bases with no gene match: 10. The CDR3 DNA reads as TGTGCCAGCAGTCAACCGGGACAGATGAAAGAGACCCAGTACTTC. This codes for CASSQPGQMKETQYF.